Below are 24 T cell receptor beta chains sequenced from a single sample in a study of blood T cell repertoires in COVID-19. TCRdb's copy holds only in-frame clones and misses some; the assay was immunoSEQ multiplex PCR. The table records under 250,000 clones, approximately 80% of them present only once. Sequenced: peripheral blood. These receptors were obtained from a human donor in a cohort sampled during active COVID-19.

In DNA, the CDR3 is TGTGCCACCAGTGCCCCAGGGATCAACGAGCAGTACTTC. It codes for CATSAPGINEQYF. This chain joins TRBV24-1 and TRBJ2-7, with TRBD1 as a possible D gene (5 bases). CDR3 length: 13 amino acids. Germline V lookup: CDR1 KGHDR, CDR2 SFDVKD. Trimming pared 5 bases from V and 5 bases from J, leaving 12 bases between.

The chain is built from TRBV18 and TRBJ1-4; D perhaps matches TRBD1 (6 bases). Between the trimmed V and J ends, which lost 6 bases and 4 bases, there was a span of 18 bases. CDR3 length: 16 residues. Looked up from germline, CDR1 is KGHSH and CDR2 is LQKENI. CDR3 loop: CASSPIQGRGNEKLFF. CDR3 nucleotides: TGTGCCAGCTCTCCTATACAGGGACGCGGTAATGAAAAACTGTTTTTT.

The chain recombines TRBV19 with TRBJ2-1, with 12 bases aligning to TRBD2. Germline trimming cut 3 bases from V and 2 bases from J; bases unmatched to any gene: 8. Germline V lookup: CDR1 LNHDA, CDR2 SQIVND (reference sequence). CDR3 length: 18 amino acids. CDR3 sequence: CASSIVASGRAAYNEQFF. The CDR3 DNA follows: TGTGCCAGTAGTATCGTGGCTAGCGGGAGGGCCGCCTACAATGAGCAGTTCTTC.

The rearrangement links TRBV6-6 to TRBJ1-2; no reliable D call. The germline V gene encodes CDR1 MNHNY and CDR2 SVGAGI (reference sequence). This CDR3 is 15 amino acids long. V shed 2 bases and J shed 4 bases, with 14 bases lying between them. For the CDR3, the DNA is TGTGCCAGCAGTTACGGGCCTCAAGTCCCCTATGGCTACACCTTC. It translates to CASSYGPQVPYGYTF.

This clone was seen only once. The V gene is TRBV27, the J gene TRBJ2-7; D remains ambiguous. Germline CDR1 and CDR2: MNHEY and SMNVEV (reference sequence). Between the trimmed V and J ends, which lost 5 bases and 4 bases, there was a span of 12 bases. CDR3 length: 13 residues. The CDR3 is CASSPSGQYEQYF. The CDR3 coding sequence is TGTGCCAGCAGTCCCTCTGGGCAATACGAGCAGTACTTC.

The chain has TRBV19 and TRBJ2-1; maybe TRBD1 (6 bases). This CDR3 comprises 13 residues. Per germline, CDR1 LNHDA and CDR2 SQIVND (reference sequence). V lost 5 bases, J lost 13 bases, and 18 bases lay in between. CDR3 nucleotide sequence: TGTGCCAGTAGTCCACGAGACAGGAGAGGACAGTTCTTC. Translated: CASSPRDRRGQFF.

The CDR3 coding sequence is TGTGCCAGCAGCCTGGCTCTTAGGGGACTATTGTACAATGAGCAGTTCTTC. Translation gives CASSLALRGLLYNEQFF. V usage is TRBV11-2 and J usage is TRBJ2-1, with 7 bases lining up with TRBD2. The V gene end was trimmed by 5 bases and the J gene end by 4 bases; junction bases not matched to a gene: 14. The CDR3 length is 17 residues. Germline-derived CDR1 and CDR2 are SGHAT and FQNNGV. Together with reference TRBV11-2 and TRBJ2-1, the CDR3 gives the full variable domain: EAGVAQSPRYKIIEKRQSVAFWCNPISGHATLYWYQQILGQGPKLLIQFQNNGVVDDSQLPKDRFSAERLKGVDSTLKIQPAKLEDSAVYLCASSLALRGLLYNEQFFGPGTRLTVL.

The chain joins TRBV29-1 to TRBJ1-2; no clear D. V lost 0 bases and J 4 bases, leaving 12 bases between the germline ends. Germline V gene data show CDR1 as SQVTM and CDR2 as ANQGSEA. The CDR3 totals 14 residues. The CDR3 DNA reads as TGCAGCGTTGAAGATCGACACGCTTCCTATGGCTACACCTTC. Its protein is CSVEDRHASYGYTF.

V is TRBV19 and J is TRBJ1-2; D may be TRBD1 (5 bases). CDR1 is LNHDA and CDR2 is SQIVND in the germline V gene (reference sequence). Trimming shortened V by 6 bases and J by 7 bases, and 15 bases separated the two germline ends. The CDR3 spans 13 residues. CDR3 region: CASRAKGLPGYTF. The CDR3 region has the DNA TGTGCCAGTAGGGCGAAGGGGCTCCCTGGCTACACCTTC.

The chain carries TRBV5-6 and TRBJ2-1; D may be TRBD2 (6 bases). The CDR3 runs 14 residues. Trimming removed 0 bases at V and 5 bases at J, with 9 bases between. Germline CDR1 is SGHDT and CDR2 is YYEEEE. The DNA for the CDR3 is TGTGCCAGCAGCTTGGCCGGAGGGAACAATGAGCAGTTCTTC. It specifies CASSLAGGNNEQFF.

The V gene is TRBV2, the J gene TRBJ2-7, with a tentative D call TRBD2 (6 bases). Germline lookup yields CDR1 SNHLY and CDR2 FYNNEI. The V and J ends lost 8 bases and 0 bases respectively, with 14 bases between them. The CDR3 has 14 residues. CDR3 region: CASLFGGDSYEQYF. CDR3 coding DNA: TGTGCCAGCCTTTTTGGAGGGGACTCCTACGAGCAGTACTTC.

J is TRBJ2-7 and V is TRBV28, with D tentatively TRBD1 (6 bases). Germline V gives CDR1 MDHEN, CDR2 SYDVKM. Trimming pared 7 bases from V and 3 bases from J, leaving 16 bases between. The CDR3 extends over 14 amino acids. The CDR3 here is CASNPGTGHYEQYF. DNA for the CDR3: TGTGCCAGCAACCCCGGGACGGGACACTACGAGCAGTACTTC.

This chain links TRBV24-1 with TRBJ2-5, with D possibly TRBD2 on 5 matching bases. The CDR3 is 15 amino acids. Germline V gene lookup returns CDR1 KGHDR and CDR2 SFDVKD. The V end was cut by 4 bases, the J end by 5 bases, with 16 bases between. In nucleotides, the CDR3 is TGTGCCACCAGTGACCCACAGCGGCCGGGGGAGACCCAGTACTTC. Encoded protein: CATSDPQRPGETQYF.

This sequence joins TRBV5-4 and TRBJ2-7, with D possibly matching TRBD1 (6 bases). V gave up 4 bases and J gave up 1 base, with 15 bases separating them. The CDR3 covers 15 residues. CDR1 is SGHNT, CDR2 YYREEE, per germline (reference sequence). The CDR3 DNA reads as TGTGCCAGCAGCGACGGTGGGGGCCTATCCTACGAGCAGTACTTC. Translating gives CASSDGGGLSYEQYF.

This rearrangement joins TRBV6-1 to TRBJ2-3, with D unresolved. The CDR3 runs to 14 residues. V lost 2 bases and J 6 bases, leaving 12 bases between the germline ends. Germline CDR1 reads MNHNS; CDR2 reads SASEGT. The CDR3 DNA is TGTGCCAGCAGTGAAAGAACGCACTCGGATACGCAGTATTTT. It encodes CASSERTHSDTQYF.

In its sample, this clone was seen a few times. The chain carries TRBV19 and TRBJ1-1, with 7 bases fitting TRBD1. The CDR3 sequence is 15 residues long. Germline assignment: CDR1 LNHDA and CDR2 SQIVND (reference sequence). V trimming: 5 bases; J trimming: 3 bases; junction bases outside the gene matches: 9. The CDR3 sequence: CASSLRQGADTEAFF. The CDR3 DNA is TGTGCCAGTAGTCTAAGACAGGGAGCGGACACTGAAGCTTTCTTT.

The rearrangement links TRBV7-2 to TRBJ2-7; 10 positions match TRBD2. In germline, CDR1 is SGHTA, CDR2 FQGNSA. V trimming: 1 base; J trimming: 5 bases; junction bases outside the gene matches: 8. The CDR3 runs to 16 residues. CDR3 residues: CASSLGYRAGGNEQYF. The CDR3 coding sequence is TGTGCCAGCAGCTTAGGCTATCGAGCGGGGGGGAACGAGCAGTACTTC.

The sample holds a few counts of this clone. The chain has TRBV19 and TRBJ1-1; 7 bases match TRBD1. This CDR3 spans 13 amino acids. The trim removed 5 bases at V and 8 bases at J, leaving 8 bases unmatched. Germline V CDR1 and CDR2: LNHDA, SQIVND (reference sequence). The CDR3 spells CASSLKPDREAFF. The CDR3 DNA is TGTGCCAGTAGTCTCAAACCGGACAGGGAAGCTTTCTTT.

This clone was counted a single time. The chain couples TRBV7-8 to TRBJ1-1; D remains ambiguous. CDR3 size: 13 residues. Trimming took 5 bases from V and 7 from J, leaving 14 bases between them. Germline loops: CDR1 SGHVS, CDR2 FQNEAQ. CDR3 region: CASSLYGANEAFF. CDR3 bases: TGTGCCAGCAGCCTGTACGGAGCTAATGAAGCTTTCTTT.

The chain couples TRBV7-2 to TRBJ2-1; D unresolved. The CDR3 covers 15 residues. V lost 2 bases to trimming and J lost 4 bases, with 12 bases between them. The V gene's germline CDR1 is SGHTA and CDR2 FQGNSA. This chain's CDR3 is CASSLTPNGYNEQFF. In DNA form, the CDR3 reads TGTGCCAGCAGCTTAACCCCCAACGGGTACAATGAGCAGTTCTTC.

The J gene is TRBJ1-5, the V gene TRBV6-1; D is ambiguous. CDR1 MNHNS and CDR2 SASEGT come from the germline V gene. V dropped 0 bases and J dropped 9 bases, with 18 bases sitting between them. The CDR3 is 16 amino acids. The CDR3 sequence: CASSEALPGSRGPQHF. In DNA form, the CDR3 reads TGTGCCAGCAGTGAAGCGCTTCCGGGATCCCGGGGGCCCCAGCATTTT.

Details on this clone: The same CDR3 arises from other DNA sequences in this sample as well. The V call is TRBV9, the J call TRBJ2-3; D unclear. Between the trimmed V and J ends, which lost 0 bases and 3 bases, there was a span of 11 bases. The CDR3 runs to 15 residues. Germline V gene lookup returns CDR1 SGDLS and CDR2 YYNGEE. In nucleotides, the CDR3 is TGTGCCAGCAGCGTAGGAACCGCCCGGACAGATACGCAGTATTTT. It yields the protein CASSVGTARTDTQYF.

The chain combines TRBV23-1 with TRBJ1-4; D ambiguous. TRBV23-1 is an ORF; its function is uncertain. With 5 bases removed from V and 4 bases from J, the gap between germline ends came to 11 bases. The CDR3 contains 14 residues. In DNA form, the CDR3 reads TGCGCCAGCAGTGAGAGGTTTCATAATGAAAAACTGTTTTTT. This translates into CASSERFHNEKLFF.

The chain links TRBV5-1 to TRBJ2-7; 9 bases line up with TRBD2. This CDR3 region has 16 residues. Germline V gene lookup returns CDR1 SGHRS and CDR2 YFSETQ. Trimming removed 6 bases from V and 0 bases from J; junction bases left unmatched: 10. The CDR3 sequence: CASKVSGGPSSYEQYF. DNA of the CDR3: TGCGCCAGCAAGGTTAGCGGGGGACCGAGCTCCTACGAGCAGTACTTC.